The rows below give T cell receptor beta chains drawn from one sample of a study of cytomegalovirus exposure and HLA in healthy donors. Generated by immunoSEQ multiplex PCR, the TCRdb table keeps only in-frame clones and is missing some. The sample carries roughly 140,000 clones, around 78% recorded once. Material: PBMCs. These receptors all stem from a middle-aged woman in good health and CMV-seropositive. CDR3s include the opening cysteine and the closing phenylalanine or tryptophan. A D gene is named only where the DNA matches it firmly. Not every row has a clone size; where given, it reads once, few, many or a size class.

>TRBD1|TRBV28|TRBJ1-5|16|NA
TGTGCCAGCAGGACAGGGGGCGCGGTAGGCTCTCAGCCCCAGCATTTT
CASRTGGAVGSQPQHF
>NA|TRBV18|TRBJ2-7|14|NA
TGTGCCAGCTCACCTCGAGAGAGGTCCTCCGAGCAGTACTTC
CASSPRERSSEQYF
>TRBD1|TRBV9|TRBJ2-2|14|NA
TGTGCCAGCAGCGCCGACGACAGGGCCGGGGAGCTGTTTTTT
CASSADDRAGELFF
>TRBD2|TRBV5-6|TRBJ2-1|18|NA
TGTGCCAGCAGATCGGGACTAGCGGGAGGGGAAGGTAACAATGAGCAGTTCTTC
CASRSGLAGGEGNNEQFF
>TRBD2|TRBV6-5|TRBJ2-1|15|NA
TGTGCCAGCAGTCCCGGGACTAGCCCTTACAATGAGCAGTTCTTC
CASSPGTSPYNEQFF
>NA|TRBV5-6|TRBJ1-2|11|NA
TGTGCCAGCAGCGCGGGCGGCGGCTACACCTTC
CASSAGGGYTF
>TRBD1|TRBV9|TRBJ1-3|14|NA
TGTGCCAGCACCCCGACAGGGAGCGGAAACACCATATATTTT
CASTPTGSGNTIYF
>TRBD1|TRBV18|TRBJ2-1|15|NA
TGTGCCAGCTCACCGGGACAGGGGGCCTACAATGAGCAGTTCTTC
CASSPGQGAYNEQFF
>TRBD1|TRBV6-5|TRBJ2-2|14|NA
TGTGCCAGCAGAAATACAGGGGTGGTCGGGGAGCTGTTTTTT
CASRNTGVVGELFF
>TRBD1|TRBV27|TRBJ1-1|16|NA
TGTGCCAGCAGTTTGGGCAGGGGGCATCAAGGAACTGAAGCTTTCTTT
CASSLGRGHQGTEAFF
>TRBD2|TRBV4-2|TRBJ2-7|14|few
TGTGCCAGCCGAGCCGCGGGGGAAGGCAGGGAGCAGTACTTC
CASRAAGEGREQYF
>NA|TRBV11-2|TRBJ2-7|14|NA
TGTGCCAGCAGCTTGGGACTCCCTCGTGGCGAGCAGTACTTC
CASSLGLPRGEQYF
>NA|TRBV5-4|TRBJ2-5|18|NA
TGTGCCAGCAGCTGGAATCTCCAGCGGGCCCGGGGTCAAGAGACCCAGTACTTC
CASSWNLQRARGQETQYF
>TRBD2|TRBV7-3|TRBJ2-7|14|NA
TGTGCCAGCAGCTTAGACGGGAGGGCGAACGAGCAGTACTTC
CASSLDGRANEQYF
>NA|TRBV5-6|TRBJ1-4|15|NA
TGTGCCAGCAGCCTTTCGGTCGGGGTAGCTGAAAAACTGTTTTTT
CASSLSVGVAEKLFF
>NA|TRBV30|TRBJ2-3|15|NA
TGTGCCTGGAGTTTTATGGGCTCCTACACAGATACGCAGTATTTT
CAWSFMGSYTDTQYF
>NA|TRBV14|TRBJ1-1|17|NA
TGTGCCAGCAGCTATGACGGACAGAGATTTTTGAACACTGAAGCTTTCTTT
CASSYDGQRFLNTEAFF
>TRBD1|TRBV5-4|TRBJ2-1|16|NA
TGTGCCAGCAGCCTCAGGACAGGTCGAGTCTACAATGAGCAGTTCTTC
CASSLRTGRVYNEQFF
>NA|TRBV6-6|TRBJ2-1|10|few
TGTGCCAGCACAGGCAAGGAGCAGTTCTTC
CASTGKEQFF
>TRBD2|TRBV19|TRBJ2-1|16|NA
TGTGCCAGTAGGGCACCGACTAGCGGGAGAGGACATGAGCAGTTCTTC
CASRAPTSGRGHEQFF
>NA|TRBV21-1|TRBJ2-1|14|NA
TGTGCCAGCAGCAAAGAGGGGGTTTACAATGAGCAGTTCTTC
CASSKEGVYNEQFF
>TRBD1|TRBV5-1|TRBJ1-2|15|NA
TGCGCCAGCAGCCTAACGGGACAGGCGAACTATGGCTACACCTTC
CASSLTGQANYGYTF
>TRBD2|TRBV7-6|TRBJ2-3|16|NA
TGTGCCAGCAGCCTCGGACTAGCGGGATACACAGATACGCAGTATTTT
CASSLGLAGYTDTQYF
>NA|TRBV18|TRBJ2-3|13|NA
TGTGCCAGCTCACCACTCCCCGAGGATACGCAGTATTTT
CASSPLPEDTQYF
>TRBD1|TRBV7-9|TRBJ1-2|17|NA
TGTGCCAGCAGCTACCGAACAGGGGGCGCGCCTAACTATGGCTACACCTTC
CASSYRTGGAPNYGYTF
>TRBD2|TRBV7-9|TRBJ2-3|17|NA
TGTGCCAGCAGGCCAGATCTTGGGAGGGGATTAGGAGATACGCAGTATTTT
CASRPDLGRGLGDTQYF
>NA|TRBV6-5|TRBJ2-7|15|few
TGTGCCAGCAGTTACTTCGGCGGGCGCTCCTACGAGCAGTACTTC
CASSYFGGRSYEQYF
>NA|TRBV28|TRBJ2-3|12|NA
TGTGCCAGCAGTTTATTGCGGGACACGCAGTATTTT
CASSLLRDTQYF
>NA|TRBV5-1|TRBJ2-2|13|NA
TGCGCCAGCAGGCCGGGAGAAACCGGGGAGCTGTTTTTT
CASRPGETGELFF
>NA|TRBV5-1|TRBJ1-4|15|NA
TGCGCCAGCAGCCCGGAGGGAAATACTAATGAAAAACTGTTTTTT
CASSPEGNTNEKLFF
>TRBD2|TRBV6-5|TRBJ2-1|15|NA
TGTGCCAGCAGTTACCTGGGACTAGCGGACAATGAGCAGTTCTTC
CASSYLGLADNEQFF
>NA|TRBV5-6|TRBJ1-2|14|NA
TGTGCCAGCAGCCCAAAGCTCAATCTCAGGGGCTACACCTTC
CASSPKLNLRGYTF
>NA|TRBV7-2|TRBJ1-2|13|NA
TGTGCCAGCAGCCAGACAGGATACTATGGCTACACCTTC
CASSQTGYYGYTF
>TRBD1|TRBV6-1|TRBJ1-4|16|NA
TGTGCCAGCAGTGAAAGGTCCGGACAGGGGGATGAAAAACTGTTTTTT
CASSERSGQGDEKLFF
>NA|TRBV28|TRBJ2-5|13|NA
TGTGCCAGCAGTTTACCCCAGAAGGAGACCCAGTACTTC
CASSLPQKETQYF
>NA|TRBV19|TRBJ2-2|11|few
TGTGCCACGGGGTGGACCGGGGAGCTGTTTTTT
CATGWTGELFF
>TRBD2|TRBV19|TRBJ2-7|16|NA
TGTGCCAGTAGTAGCCACCCCGGGACTAGCGGGATCGAGCAGTACTTC
CASSSHPGTSGIEQYF
>NA|TRBV27|TRBJ2-5|11|few
TGTGCCAGCAGGGGCGCAGAGACCCAGTACTTC
CASRGAETQYF
>NA|TRBV2|TRBJ1-1|13|NA
TGTGCCAGCATAGGTTATCGGGACACTGAAGCTTTCTTT
CASIGYRDTEAFF
>NA|TRBV5-1|TRBJ2-2|14|few
TGCGCCAGCAGCTTAGGGACATCCACCGGGGAGCTGTTTTTT
CASSLGTSTGELFF
>NA|TRBV7-2|TRBJ2-1|14|few
TGTGCCAGCAGCTTAGTAATGACTATCAATGAGCAGTTCTTC
CASSLVMTINEQFF
>NA|TRBV5-1|TRBJ1-1|14|NA
TGCGCCAGCAGCTTGGGGGCCGGGGACACTGAAGCTTTCTTT
CASSLGAGDTEAFF
>NA|TRBV6-5|TRBJ1-2|12|few
TGTGCCAGCAGTAACCCCGGCTATGGCTACACCTTC
CASSNPGYGYTF
>NA|TRBV7-9|TRBJ1-1|14|once
TGTGCCAGCAGCTTAGGTTTAACGGGCACTGAAGCTTTCTTT
CASSLGLTGTEAFF
>TRBD1|TRBV6-5|TRBJ2-4|11|NA
TGTGCCAGCAAGGGGGCTCACATTCAGTACTTC
CASKGAHIQYF
>TRBD1|TRBV30|TRBJ1-2|14|NA
TGTGCCTGGAGTGGAACAGGGGGCTGGTATGGCTACACCTTC
CAWSGTGGWYGYTF
>TRBD2|TRBV9|TRBJ2-1|14|once
TGTGCCAGCAGCGTAGTGGGACTACCCACCCAGCAGTTCTTC
CASSVVGLPTQQFF
>TRBD1|TRBV5-8|TRBJ2-5|15|NA
TGTGCCAGCAGCCAAGGACAGGGGGTCCAAGAGACCCAGTACTTC
CASSQGQGVQETQYF
>NA|TRBV7-2|TRBJ2-7|14|NA
TGTGCCAGCAGCTTAGGGGGGCGGGTCTACGAGCAGTACTTC
CASSLGGRVYEQYF
>NA|TRBV12-2|TRBJ2-7|18|NA
TGTGCAAGTCGCTCGGGACTAGCGGGAGGCAGGAGCTCCTACGAGCAGTACTTC
CASRSGLAGGRSSYEQYF
>TRBD2|TRBV20-1|TRBJ2-5|11|NA
TGCAGTGCTTTCGGACTAGCGGGGCGGTACTTC
CSAFGLAGRYF
>NA|TRBV2|TRBJ1-2|14|NA
TGTGCCAGCACCCCTCAGACAGTCTCCTATGGCTACACCTTC
CASTPQTVSYGYTF
>TRBD2|TRBV28|TRBJ2-7|17|NA
TGTGCCAGCAGTTTAGGACTAGCGGGAGAGGCCTCCCTCGAGCAGTACTTC
CASSLGLAGEASLEQYF
>NA|TRBV5-1|TRBJ2-7|11|NA
TGCGCCAGCAGCATGGACAGCGAGCAGTACTTC
CASSMDSEQYF
>NA|TRBV11-3|TRBJ2-1|13|NA
TGTGCCAGCAGCTTAGCCCCAGACAATGAGCAGTTCTTC
CASSLAPDNEQFF
>TRBD2|TRBV5-6|TRBJ2-7|16|NA
TGTGCCAGCAGCCCTGGGACTAGCGGCAACTCCTACGAGCAGTACTTC
CASSPGTSGNSYEQYF
>NA|TRBV11-2|TRBJ2-3|15|NA
TGTGCCAGCAGCTTGGCTAGCCCCTCCACAGATACGCAGTATTTT
CASSLASPSTDTQYF
>TRBD1|TRBV11-3|TRBJ2-5|15|few
TGTGCCAGCAGCCCCGCTGGGACAGACCAAGAGACCCAGTACTTC
CASSPAGTDQETQYF
>TRBD1|TRBV6-5|TRBJ1-2|14|NA
TGTGCCAGCAGTGACTCGGGACAGGGTTATGGCTACACCTTC
CASSDSGQGYGYTF
>NA|TRBV27|TRBJ1-5|12|NA
TGTGCCAGCAGTTCAATCAATCAGCCCCAGCATTTT
CASSSINQPQHF